Presented here are 3 T cell receptor beta chains from one specimen sequenced in a study of tumor-infiltrating lymphocytes in primary liver carcinoma. Unsorted whole blood supplied the RNA, and germline DNA was extracted too. TCR beta cDNA was made from 450 to 550 ng total RNA with a constant-region primer. Each TCR beta library was derived from three nested multiplex PCR rounds that employed slightly modified ARM-PCR. The first two PCR rounds used TRBV1-TRBV30 forward primers with a C-beta reverse primer, around 10 cycles each. TCRdb ran MiXCR on the multiplex PCR reads and lists one entry per CDR3 protein. This table has hundreds of thousands of distinct CDR3 sequences, 50% to 60% appearing once. The sequenced sample consisted of peripheral blood. The receptors were sampled from a woman younger than 45 with primary liver carcinoma and hepatitis B virus infection.

A word on this clonotype: It may be a read error: a sequence one base away is much more abundant. This chain connects TRBV12-3 or TRBV12-4 to TRBJ2-7; D possibly corresponds to TRBD1 (6 bases). Trimming left V 6 bases short and J 3 bases short, with 18 bases between. The CDR3 is made up of 15 amino acids. The CDR3 here is CASRSSGTWGYEQYF. For the CDR3, the DNA is TGTGCCAGCAGATCATCCGGGACATGGGGCTACGAGCAGTACTTC.

The gene calls are TRBV6-2 or TRBV6-3 and TRBJ1-4, with D hard to call. CDR3 length equals 16 residues. Germline V gene sequence: CDR1 MNHEY, CDR2 SVGEGT. V was trimmed by 5 bases and J by 0 bases, leaving 13 bases between them. For the CDR3, the DNA is TGTGCCAGCAGTACCGGACCGACATCAACTAATGAAAAACTGTTTTTT. This codes for CASSTGPTSTNEKLFF.

This clonotype was detected a few times. The V gene is TRBV6-2 or TRBV6-3, the J gene TRBJ1-3; 9 positions match TRBD1. Germline assignment: CDR1 MNHEY and CDR2 SVGEGT. This CDR3 comprises 14 residues. Trimming took 2 bases from V and 7 from J; bases not matched to a gene: 3. The CDR3 nucleotides are TGTGCCAGCAGTTACAACGACAGGGGGAACACCATATATTTT. It codes for CASSYNDRGNTIYF.